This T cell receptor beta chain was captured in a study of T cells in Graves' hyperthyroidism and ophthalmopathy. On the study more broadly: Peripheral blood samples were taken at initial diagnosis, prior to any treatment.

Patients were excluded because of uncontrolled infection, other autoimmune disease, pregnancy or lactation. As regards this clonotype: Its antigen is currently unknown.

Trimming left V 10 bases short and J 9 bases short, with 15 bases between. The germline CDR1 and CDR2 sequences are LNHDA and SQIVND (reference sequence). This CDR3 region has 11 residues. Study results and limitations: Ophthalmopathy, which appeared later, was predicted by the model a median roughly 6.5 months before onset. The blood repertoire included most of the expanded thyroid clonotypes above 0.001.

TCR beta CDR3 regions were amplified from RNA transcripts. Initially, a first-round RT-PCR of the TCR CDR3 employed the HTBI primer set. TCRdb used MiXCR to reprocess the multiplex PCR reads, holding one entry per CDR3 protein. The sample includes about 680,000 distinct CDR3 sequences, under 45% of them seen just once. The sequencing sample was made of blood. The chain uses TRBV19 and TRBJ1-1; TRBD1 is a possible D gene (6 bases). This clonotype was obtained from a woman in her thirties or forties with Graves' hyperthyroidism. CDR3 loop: CATLGGSKAFF. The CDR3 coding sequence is TGTGCCACCTTAGGGGGTTCGAAAGCTTTCTTT. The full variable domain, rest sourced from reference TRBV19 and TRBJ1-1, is DGGITQSPKYLFRKEGQNVTLSCEQNLNHDAMYWYRQDPGQGLRLIYYSQIVNDFQKGDIAEGYSVSREKKESFPLTVTSAQKNPTAFYLCATLGGSKAFFGQGTRLTVV.